The sequence of this TCR beta chain was determined in a study of Graves' ophthalmopathy and Graves' hyperthyroidism. This clonotype was detected ten times or more. V gave up 4 bases and J gave up 2 bases, with 9 bases separating them. Per the germline V gene, CDR1 is SNHLY and CDR2 is FYNNEI. CDR3 size: 14 residues. TCR beta CDR3 regions were amplified from RNA transcripts. The workflow started with a first-round RT-PCR run with HTBI primers and then moved on to a second-round multiplex PCR. TCRdb itself ran the multiplex PCR reads through MiXCR, one entry per CDR3 protein. The sample yields under 350,000 distinct CDR3 sequences, around a sixth seen once. Ophthalmopathy cases showed moderate-to-severe activity, scoring CAS ≥3 and NOSPECS ≥4, with duration under 3 months. Researchers turned away patients with other autoimmune diseases, uncontrolled infections, pregnancy or lactation. Clinical symptoms, serum thyroxine, TRAb, thyroid ultrasound and orbital computed tomography formed the basis of diagnosis.

Specimen: peripheral blood. J is TRBJ1-5 and V is TRBV2; D call uncertain. The clonotype originates from an adult man with Graves' ophthalmopathy. CDR3 nucleotides: TGTGCCAGCAGTGGGCAGCAACGCAATCAGCCCCAGCATTTT. It is translated as CASSGQQRNQPQHF.